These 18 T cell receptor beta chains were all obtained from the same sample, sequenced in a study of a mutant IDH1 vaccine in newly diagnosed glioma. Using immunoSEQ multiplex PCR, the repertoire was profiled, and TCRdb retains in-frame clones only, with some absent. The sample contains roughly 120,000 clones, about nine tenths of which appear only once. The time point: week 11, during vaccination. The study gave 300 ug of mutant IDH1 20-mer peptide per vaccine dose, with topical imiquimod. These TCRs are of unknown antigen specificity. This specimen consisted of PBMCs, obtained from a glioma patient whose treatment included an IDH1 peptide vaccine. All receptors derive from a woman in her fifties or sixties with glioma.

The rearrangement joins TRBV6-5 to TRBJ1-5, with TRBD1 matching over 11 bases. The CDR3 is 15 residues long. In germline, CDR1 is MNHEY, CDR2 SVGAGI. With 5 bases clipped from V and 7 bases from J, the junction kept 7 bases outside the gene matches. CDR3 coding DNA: TGTGCCAGCAGTGGACAGGGGGCCGGCCGGCAGCCCCAGCATTTT. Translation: CASSGQGAGRQPQHF.

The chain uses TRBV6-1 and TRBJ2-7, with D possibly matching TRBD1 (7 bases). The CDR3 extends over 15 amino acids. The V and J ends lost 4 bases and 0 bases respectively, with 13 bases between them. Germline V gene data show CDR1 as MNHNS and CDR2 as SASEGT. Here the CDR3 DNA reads TGTGCCAGCAGTGGCGGGACAGCCGACTCCTACGAGCAGTACTTC. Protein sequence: CASSGGTADSYEQYF.

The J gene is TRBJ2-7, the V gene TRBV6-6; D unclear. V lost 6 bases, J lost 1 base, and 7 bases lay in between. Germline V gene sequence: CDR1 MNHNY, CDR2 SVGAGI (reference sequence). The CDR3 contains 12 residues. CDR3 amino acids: CASSPSSYEQYF. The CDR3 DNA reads TGTGCCAGCAGCCCTAGTTCCTACGAGCAGTACTTC.

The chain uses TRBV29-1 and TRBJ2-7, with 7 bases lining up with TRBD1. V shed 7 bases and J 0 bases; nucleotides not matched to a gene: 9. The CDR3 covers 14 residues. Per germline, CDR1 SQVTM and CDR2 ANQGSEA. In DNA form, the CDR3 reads TGCAGCGCCGGACGGGACAGCAGCTCCTACGAGCAGTACTTC. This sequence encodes CSAGRDSSSYEQYF.

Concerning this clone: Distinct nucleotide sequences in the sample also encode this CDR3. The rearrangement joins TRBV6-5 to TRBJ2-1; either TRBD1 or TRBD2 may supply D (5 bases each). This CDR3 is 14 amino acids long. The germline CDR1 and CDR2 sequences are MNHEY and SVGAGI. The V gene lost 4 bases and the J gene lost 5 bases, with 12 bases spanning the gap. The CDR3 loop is CASSSGTPDNEQFF. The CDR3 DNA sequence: TGTGCCAGCAGTTCCGGGACGCCCGACAATGAGCAGTTCTTC.

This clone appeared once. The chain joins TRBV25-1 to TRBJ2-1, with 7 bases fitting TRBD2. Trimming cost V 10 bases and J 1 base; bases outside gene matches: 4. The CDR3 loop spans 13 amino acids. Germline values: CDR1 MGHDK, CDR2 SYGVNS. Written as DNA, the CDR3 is TGTGCCACCTGGACTAGTTCCTACAATGAGCAGTTCTTC. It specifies CATWTSSYNEQFF.

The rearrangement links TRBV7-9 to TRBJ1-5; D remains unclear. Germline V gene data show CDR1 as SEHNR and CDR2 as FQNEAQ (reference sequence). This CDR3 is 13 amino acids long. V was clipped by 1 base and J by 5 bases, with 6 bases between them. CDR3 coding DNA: TGTGCCAGCAGCTTAGGGAAAGATCAGCCCCAGCATTTT. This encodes CASSLGKDQPQHF.

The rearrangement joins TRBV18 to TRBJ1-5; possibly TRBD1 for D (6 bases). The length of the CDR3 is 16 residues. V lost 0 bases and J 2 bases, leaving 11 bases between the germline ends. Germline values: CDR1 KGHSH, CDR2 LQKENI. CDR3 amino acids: CASSPPGAVGNQPQHF. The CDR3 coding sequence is TGTGCCAGCTCACCACCGGGGGCCGTAGGCAATCAGCCCCAGCATTTT.

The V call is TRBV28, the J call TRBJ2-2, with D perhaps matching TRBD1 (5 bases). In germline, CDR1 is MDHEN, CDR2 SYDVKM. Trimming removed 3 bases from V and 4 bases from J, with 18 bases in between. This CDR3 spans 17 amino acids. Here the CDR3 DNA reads TGTGCCAGCAGTTTGTCCCTAGGGGTGGTGGGCACCGGGGAGCTGTTTTTT. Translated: CASSLSLGVVGTGELFF.

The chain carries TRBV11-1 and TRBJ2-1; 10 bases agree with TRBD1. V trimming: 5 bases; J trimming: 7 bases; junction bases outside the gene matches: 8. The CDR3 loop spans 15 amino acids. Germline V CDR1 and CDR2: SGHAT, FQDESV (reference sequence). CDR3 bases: TGTGCCAGCAGCCTCGACAGGGGGCAACTGAATGAGCAGTTCTTC. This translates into CASSLDRGQLNEQFF.

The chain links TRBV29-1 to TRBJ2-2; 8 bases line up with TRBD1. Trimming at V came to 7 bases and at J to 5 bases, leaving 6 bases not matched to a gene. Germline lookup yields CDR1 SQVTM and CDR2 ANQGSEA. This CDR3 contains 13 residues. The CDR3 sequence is CSGGQVETGELFF. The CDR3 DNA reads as TGCAGCGGGGGACAGGTAGAAACCGGGGAGCTGTTTTTT.

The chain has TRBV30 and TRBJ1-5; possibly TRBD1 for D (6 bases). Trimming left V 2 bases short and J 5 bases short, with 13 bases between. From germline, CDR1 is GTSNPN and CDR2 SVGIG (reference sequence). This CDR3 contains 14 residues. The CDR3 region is CAWSRGAVDQPQHF. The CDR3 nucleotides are TGTGCCTGGAGTAGGGGGGCTGTCGATCAGCCCCAGCATTTT.

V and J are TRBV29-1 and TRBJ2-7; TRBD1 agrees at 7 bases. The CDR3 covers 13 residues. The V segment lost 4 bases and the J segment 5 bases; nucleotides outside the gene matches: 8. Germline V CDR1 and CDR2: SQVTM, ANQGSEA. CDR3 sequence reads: CSVALRQGHEQYF. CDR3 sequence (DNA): TGCAGCGTTGCCCTTCGACAGGGCCACGAGCAGTACTTC.

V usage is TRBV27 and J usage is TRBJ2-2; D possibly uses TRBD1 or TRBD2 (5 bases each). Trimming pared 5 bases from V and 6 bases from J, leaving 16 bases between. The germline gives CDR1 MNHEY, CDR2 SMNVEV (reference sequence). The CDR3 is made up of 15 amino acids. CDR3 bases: TGTGCCAGCAGTCCAGGGCCCGGGACCGCCGGGGAGCTGTTTTTT. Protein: CASSPGPGTAGELFF.

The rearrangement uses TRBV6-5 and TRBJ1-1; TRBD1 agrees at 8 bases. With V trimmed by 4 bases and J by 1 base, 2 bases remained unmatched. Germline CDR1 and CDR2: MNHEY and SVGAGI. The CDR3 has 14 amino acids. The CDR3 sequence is CASSSDRANTEAFF. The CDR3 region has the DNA TGTGCCAGCAGTTCGGACAGGGCGAACACTGAAGCTTTCTTT.

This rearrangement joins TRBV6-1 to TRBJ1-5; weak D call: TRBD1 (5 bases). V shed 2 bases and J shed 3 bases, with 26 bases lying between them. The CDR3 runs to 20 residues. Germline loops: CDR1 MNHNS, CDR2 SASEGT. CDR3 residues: CASSEYRFIDRKIHNQPQHF. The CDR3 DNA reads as TGTGCCAGCAGTGAATACCGTTTTATTGACAGAAAAATCCACAATCAGCCCCAGCATTTT.

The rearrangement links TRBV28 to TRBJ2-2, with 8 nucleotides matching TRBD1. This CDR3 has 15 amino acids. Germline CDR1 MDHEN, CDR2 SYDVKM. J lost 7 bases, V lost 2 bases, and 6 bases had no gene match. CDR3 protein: CASSLKDRVNGELFF. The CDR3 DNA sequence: TGTGCCAGCAGTTTAAAGGACAGGGTGAACGGGGAGCTGTTTTTT.

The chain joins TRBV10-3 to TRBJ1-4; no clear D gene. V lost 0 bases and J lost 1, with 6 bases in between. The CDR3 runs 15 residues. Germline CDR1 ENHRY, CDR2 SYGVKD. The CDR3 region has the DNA TGTGCCATCAGTGAGTCTGGGGTAACTAATGAAAAACTGTTTTTT. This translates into CAISESGVTNEKLFF.